One sample yielded the 23 T cell receptor beta chains listed below, sequenced in a study of T cells in Graves' hyperthyroidism and ophthalmopathy (dated by TCRdb to between 2018 and 2020). The protocol used for the library was multiplex PCR. The sample was run on an Illumina HiSeq 2000. The TCR beta CDR3 regions were amplified from the RNA transcripts. A first-round RT-PCR of the TCR CDR3 used the HTBI primer set with the Qiagen OneStep RT-PCR kit. TCRdb handled the public reads itself, with Q25 trimming in fastp and clone calling in MiXCR, and kept productive beta chains. All rows with the same CDR3 protein become a single entry with the most common DNA and genes. The sample data list more than 350,000 distinct CDR3 sequences, and 13% to 15% of these were observed just once. The ten most abundant clones make up roughly 20% of the sample. Sequencing was performed on blood. The receptors here all came from a woman aged 60-75 years with Graves' ophthalmopathy.

Worth noting for this clonotype: A much larger clonotype is one base distant, so this may be a read error. The chain combines TRBV2 with TRBJ1-1; tentative D call: TRBD1 (5 bases). CDR1 is SNHLY, CDR2 FYNNEI, per germline. This CDR3 comprises 14 residues. Deletions cut 4 bases from V and 7 bases from J, with 16 bases between. This CDR3 reads CASSGFEGRGEAFF. DNA for the CDR3: TGTGCCAGCAGTGGATTTGAGGGGAGAGGTGAAGCTTTCTTT.

This clonotype was seen a handful of times. The chain joins TRBV9 to TRBJ1-4; 7 bases fit TRBD1. Germline CDR1 SGDLS, CDR2 YYNGEE. V dropped 0 bases and J dropped 7; count of bases not matched to a gene: 0. The CDR3 is 13 amino acids. CDR3 nucleotides: TGTGCCAGCAGCGTAGGGACAGGTGAAAAACTGTTTTTT. Protein sequence: CASSVGTGEKLFF.

This clonotype came up many times. The V and J genes are TRBV20-1 and TRBJ2-7; D assignment may be TRBD1 or TRBD2 (5 bases each). The germline V and J ends were trimmed by 6 bases and 3 bases, with 12 bases remaining between them. The length of the CDR3 is 12 residues. Germline V gene sequence: CDR1 DFQATT, CDR2 SNEGSKA (reference sequence). CDR3 region: CSAIPGRYEQYF. The DNA of the CDR3 is TGCAGTGCAATCCCGGGACGCTACGAGCAGTACTTC.

J is TRBJ1-4 and V is TRBV19; TRBD1 agrees at 7 bases. The CDR3 extends over 13 amino acids. CDR1 is LNHDA and CDR2 is SQIVND in the germline V gene (reference sequence). The ends lost 3 bases at V and 8 bases at J; junction bases unmatched: 3. In nucleotides, the CDR3 is TGTGCCAGTAGTATGGGGACAGTCGAAAAACTGTTTTTT. The encoded protein is CASSMGTVEKLFF. The full variable domain, completed using reference TRBV19 and TRBJ1-4, is DGGITQSPKYLFRKEGQNVTLSCEQNLNHDAMYWYRQDPGQGLRLIYYSQIVNDFQKGDIAEGYSVSREKKESFPLTVTSAQKNPTAFYLCASSMGTVEKLFFGSGTQLSVL.

This chain joins TRBV7-2 and TRBJ1-5; D is uncertain. CDR3 length equals 14 residues. V shed 1 base and J shed 9 bases, with 13 bases lying between them. CDR1 and CDR2 (germline): SGHTA, FQGNSA. As DNA, the CDR3 is TGTGCCAGCAGCTTAGATTATGGATATCGGCCCCAGCATTTT. Translated: CASSLDYGYRPQHF.

This clonotype was seen at least ten times. The J gene is TRBJ2-3, the V gene TRBV5-1; D possibly corresponds to TRBD1 (6 bases). The CDR3 consists of 13 residues. Germline values: CDR1 SGHRS, CDR2 YFSETQ. V dropped 6 bases and J dropped 0 bases, with 8 bases sitting between them. The CDR3 region has the DNA TGCGCCAGCAAGACAGGTAGCACAGATACGCAGTATTTT. It specifies CASKTGSTDTQYF.

The CDR3 sequence: CASSPLNRDTEAFF. CDR3 bases: TGTGCCAGCAGCCCTCTTAACCGGGACACTGAAGCTTTCTTT. The V gene is TRBV9, the J gene TRBJ1-1; no definite D call. The CDR3 length is 14 residues. Trimming pared 4 bases from V and 3 bases from J, leaving 13 bases between. Germline V gene lookup returns CDR1 SGDLS and CDR2 YYNGEE.

The V gene is TRBV25-1, the J gene TRBJ2-5, with D perhaps matching TRBD2 (6 bases). There are 14 residues in the CDR3. Germline assignment: CDR1 MGHDK and CDR2 SYGVNS. The ends were cut back, 4 bases at V and 3 bases at J, with 12 bases in the middle. The CDR3 reads CASSGDWGKETQYF. CDR3 coding DNA: TGTGCCAGCAGTGGGGACTGGGGCAAAGAGACCCAGTACTTC.

CDR3 DNA: TGTGCCAGCAGTGAATATACCCGGAGGGCGGGGGCCTACGAGCAGTACTTC. Amino acids: CASSEYTRRAGAYEQYF. The chain carries TRBV25-1 and TRBJ2-7, with 7 bases fitting TRBD2. CDR1 and CDR2 from the germline V gene are MGHDK and SYGVNS. The CDR3 sequence is 17 residues long. V lost 0 bases to trimming and J lost 2 bases; unmatched junction nucleotides: 10.

This chain uses TRBV7-3 with TRBJ2-1, with TRBD1 matching over 7 bases. CDR1 and CDR2 from the germline V gene are SGHTA and FQGTGA. J lost 3 bases, V lost 5 bases, and 10 bases had no gene match. There are 16 residues in the CDR3. The CDR3 is CASSPTPGTDYNEQFF. In nucleotides, the CDR3 is TGTGCCAGCAGCCCAACTCCCGGGACAGACTACAATGAGCAGTTCTTC.

This clonotype occurred many times. The chain joins TRBV19 to TRBJ1-1; 7 bases agree with TRBD1. Per germline, CDR1 LNHDA and CDR2 SQIVND (reference sequence). The length of the CDR3 is 13 residues. V lost 6 bases to trimming and J lost 4 bases; unmatched junction nucleotides: 5. DNA for the CDR3: TGTGCCAGTAGGGGTGCAGGGGGCACTGAAGCTTTCTTT. Translated, it gives CASRGAGGTEAFF.

This clonotype was counted ten times or more. The chain couples TRBV2 to TRBJ2-7, with D possibly TRBD2 on 6 matching bases. CDR1 SNHLY and CDR2 FYNNEI come from the germline V gene. The V gene lost 4 bases and the J gene lost 1 base, with 14 bases spanning the gap. The CDR3 has 15 amino acids. CDR3 sequence reads: CASSGVSGASYEQYF. The CDR3 DNA follows: TGTGCCAGCAGTGGAGTGTCGGGAGCGTCCTACGAGCAGTACTTC. Together with reference TRBV2 and TRBJ2-7, the CDR3 gives the full variable domain: EPEVTQTPSHQVTQMGQEVILRCVPISNHLYFYWYRQILGQKVEFLVSFYNNEISEKSEIFDDQFSVERPDGSNFTLKIRSTKLEDSAMYFCASSGVSGASYEQYFGPGTRLTVT.

This clonotype was counted a few times. The rearrangement links TRBV20-1 to TRBJ2-5; D ambiguous. Trimming took off 1 base at V and 6 bases at J, with 12 bases between the two ends. There are 13 residues in the CDR3. The germline V gene encodes CDR1 DFQATT and CDR2 SNEGSKA (reference sequence). The CDR3 coding sequence is TGCAGTGCTAGAGTAGCCTTTTCGCAGACCCAGTACTTC. Translating it yields CSARVAFSQTQYF.

This clonotype was observed a handful of times. The chain recombines TRBV4-1 with TRBJ2-1; 8 bases align to TRBD2. With V trimmed by 0 bases and J by 0 bases, 10 bases remained unmatched. From germline, CDR1 is MGHRA and CDR2 YSYEKL. This CDR3 spans 19 amino acids. CDR3 sequence (DNA): TGCGCCAGCAGCCAAGATCGGTCTAGCGGGCCGGGCTCCTACAATGAGCAGTTCTTC. Translation: CASSQDRSSGPGSYNEQFF.

This clonotype was seen at least ten times. The chain uses TRBV28 and TRBJ2-7, with 7 bases aligning to TRBD2. J was trimmed by 2 bases and V by 5 bases; bases with no gene match: 15. Germline V CDR1 and CDR2: MDHEN, SYDVKM. CDR3 length: 17 residues. DNA for the CDR3: TGTGCCAGCAGTCAACCCCGCGGGGAGGGATATACCTACGAGCAGTACTTC. Translating it yields CASSQPRGEGYTYEQYF.

There are many counts of this clonotype. The chain recombines TRBV7-3 with TRBJ2-1; 9 bases are a match to TRBD2. The germline V gene encodes CDR1 SGHTA and CDR2 FQGTGA. The CDR3 is 15 amino acids. V trimming: 4 bases; J trimming: 9 bases; junction bases outside the gene matches: 10. For the CDR3, the DNA is TGTGCCAGCAGCTCAGTAGCGGGAGCAATTACTGAGCAGTTCTTC. Its translation is CASSSVAGAITEQFF.

This clonotype was observed many times. The chain employs TRBV2 and TRBJ2-5; D gene ambiguous. The V end lost 0 bases, the J end lost 5 bases, and 16 bases lay between the germline ends. Germline CDR1 SNHLY, CDR2 FYNNEI. The CDR3 extends over 16 amino acids. The CDR3 DNA sequence: TGTGCCAGCAGTGAAGCGGCGTGGGTCGAGAGGGAGACCCAGTACTTC. Translating gives CASSEAAWVERETQYF.

This clonotype was seen ten or more times. The chain is built from TRBV3-1 and TRBJ2-1; 7 bases align to TRBD2. V was pared by 1 base and J by 8 bases, with 11 bases of the junction left unmatched. CDR1 is LGHDT, CDR2 YNNKEL, per germline (reference sequence). CDR3 length: 16 amino acids. CDR3 DNA: TGTGCCAGCAGCCAAGTCCTGGCGGGAGTAGTGGATGAGCAGTTCTTC. It specifies CASSQVLAGVVDEQFF.

At least ten counts were recorded for this clonotype. The chain combines TRBV28 with TRBJ2-6; maybe TRBD2 (7 bases). The CDR3 loop spans 17 amino acids. V was trimmed by 6 bases and J by 1 base, leaving 16 bases between them. Germline V CDR1 and CDR2: MDHEN, SYDVKM. CDR3 nucleotides: TGTGCCAGCAGCATGGGGGGGGCGCTTTCTGGGGCCAACGTCCTGACTTTC. It encodes CASSMGGALSGANVLTF. Complete variable domain (other parts from reference TRBV28 and TRBJ2-6): DVKVTQSSRYLVKRTGEKVFLECVQDMDHENMFWYRQDPGLGLRLIYFSYDVKMKEKGDIPEGYSVSREKKERFSLILESASTNQTSMYLCASSMGGALSGANVLTFGAGSRLTVL.

This clonotype was recorded at least ten times. The chain has TRBV27 and TRBJ1-5; TRBD1 matches at 10 bases. From germline, CDR1 is MNHEY and CDR2 SMNVEV (reference sequence). After removal of 5 bases from V and 6 bases from J, the junction contained 4 bases not matched to a gene. CDR3 length: 14 amino acids. CDR3 residues: CASSGTGEIQPQHF. The CDR3 DNA follows: TGTGCCAGCAGTGGGACAGGGGAGATTCAGCCCCAGCATTTT.

This clonotype showed up many times. The chain is built from TRBV3-1 and TRBJ1-1; 7 positions match TRBD1. V was pared by 4 bases and J by 3 bases, with 11 bases of the junction left unmatched. Germline V CDR1 and CDR2: LGHDT, YNNKEL (reference sequence). There are 16 residues in the CDR3. The CDR3: CASSPLGKGAYTEAFF. The CDR3 bases are TGTGCCAGCAGCCCCTTGGGGAAGGGGGCGTACACTGAAGCTTTCTTT.

This sequence joins TRBV5-1 and TRBJ2-5, with D possibly called TRBD1 or TRBD2 (5 bases each). Trimming took off 6 bases at V and 2 bases at J, with 11 bases between the two ends. The CDR3 spans 13 residues. Germline CDR1 SGHRS, CDR2 YFSETQ. The CDR3 is CASTEGRQETQYF. The DNA for the CDR3 is TGCGCCAGCACCGAGGGACGGCAAGAGACCCAGTACTTC.

This clonotype was found many times. The CDR3 reads CSATRTGKETQYF. DNA of the CDR3: TGCAGTGCTACGCGGACAGGGAAAGAGACCCAGTACTTC. V and J are TRBV20-1 and TRBJ2-5; TRBD1 agrees at 8 bases. Trimming cost V 4 bases and J 3 bases; bases outside gene matches: 4. Germline V CDR1 and CDR2: DFQATT, SNEGSKA (reference sequence). CDR3 size: 13 residues.